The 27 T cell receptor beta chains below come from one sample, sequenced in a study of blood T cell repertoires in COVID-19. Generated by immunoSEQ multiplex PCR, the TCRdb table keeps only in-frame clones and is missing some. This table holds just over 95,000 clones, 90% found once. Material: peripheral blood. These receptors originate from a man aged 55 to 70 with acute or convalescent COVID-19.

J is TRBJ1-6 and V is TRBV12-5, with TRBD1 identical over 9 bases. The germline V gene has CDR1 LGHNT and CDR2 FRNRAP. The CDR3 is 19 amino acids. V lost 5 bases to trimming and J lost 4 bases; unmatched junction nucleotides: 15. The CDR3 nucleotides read TGTGCTAGTGGTCAGACGTTGGGACAGGGAAAGGGATATAATTCACCCCTCCACTTT. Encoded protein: CASGQTLGQGKGYNSPLHF.

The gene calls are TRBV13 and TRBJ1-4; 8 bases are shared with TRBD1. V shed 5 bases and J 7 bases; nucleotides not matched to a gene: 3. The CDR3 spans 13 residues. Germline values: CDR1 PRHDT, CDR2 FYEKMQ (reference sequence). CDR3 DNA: TGTGCCAGCAGCGGACAGGGTTCTGAAAAACTGTTTTTT. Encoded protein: CASSGQGSEKLFF.

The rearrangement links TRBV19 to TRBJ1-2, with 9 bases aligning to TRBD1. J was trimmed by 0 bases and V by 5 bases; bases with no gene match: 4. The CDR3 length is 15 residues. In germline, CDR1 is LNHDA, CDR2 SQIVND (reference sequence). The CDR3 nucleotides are TGTGCCAGTAGTTCACGACAGGGGGCTAACTATGGCTACACCTTC. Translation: CASSSRQGANYGYTF.

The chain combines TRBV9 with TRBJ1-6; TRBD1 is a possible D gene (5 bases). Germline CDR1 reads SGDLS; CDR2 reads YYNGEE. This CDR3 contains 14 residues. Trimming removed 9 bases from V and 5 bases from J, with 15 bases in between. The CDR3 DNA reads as TGTGCCACCTCGGAGGGGAATAATAATTCACCCCTCCACTTT. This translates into CATSEGNNNSPLHF.

This CDR3 reads CASSDRDRAGDTEAFF. The CDR3 DNA sequence: TGTGCCAGCAGCGACCGGGACAGGGCGGGTGACACTGAAGCTTTCTTT. The genes are TRBV6-4 and TRBJ1-1, with TRBD1 matching 9 bases. V was pared by 6 bases and J by 3 bases, with 11 bases of the junction left unmatched. Per the germline V gene, CDR1 is MRHNA and CDR2 is SNTAGT. The CDR3 length is 16 residues.

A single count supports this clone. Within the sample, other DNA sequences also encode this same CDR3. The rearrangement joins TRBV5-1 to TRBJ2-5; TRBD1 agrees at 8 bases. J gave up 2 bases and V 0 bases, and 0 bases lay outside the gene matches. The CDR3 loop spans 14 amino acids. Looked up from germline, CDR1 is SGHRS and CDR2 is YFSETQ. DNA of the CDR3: TGCGCCAGCAGCTTGGGGACAGGGCAAGAGACCCAGTACTTC. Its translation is CASSLGTGQETQYF.

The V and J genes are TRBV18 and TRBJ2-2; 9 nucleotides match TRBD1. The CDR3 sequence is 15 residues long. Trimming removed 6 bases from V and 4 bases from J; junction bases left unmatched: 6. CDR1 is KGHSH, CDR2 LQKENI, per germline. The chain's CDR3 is CASSLDRGATGELFF. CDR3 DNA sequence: TGTGCCAGCTCCCTTGACAGGGGGGCCACCGGGGAGCTGTTTTTT. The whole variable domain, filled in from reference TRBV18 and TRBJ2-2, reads NAGVMQNPRHLVRRRGQEARLRCSPMKGHSHVYWYRQLPEEGLKFMVYLQKENIIDESGMPKERFSAEFPKEGPSILRIQQVVRGDSAAYFCASSLDRGATGELFFGEGSRLTVL.

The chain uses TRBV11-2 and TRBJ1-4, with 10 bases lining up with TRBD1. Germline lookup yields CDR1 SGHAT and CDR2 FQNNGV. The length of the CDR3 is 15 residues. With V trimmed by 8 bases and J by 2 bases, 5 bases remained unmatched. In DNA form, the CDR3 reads TGTGCCAGCGGGCGACAGGGGGCGACTAATGAAAAACTGTTTTTT. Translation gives CASGRQGATNEKLFF.

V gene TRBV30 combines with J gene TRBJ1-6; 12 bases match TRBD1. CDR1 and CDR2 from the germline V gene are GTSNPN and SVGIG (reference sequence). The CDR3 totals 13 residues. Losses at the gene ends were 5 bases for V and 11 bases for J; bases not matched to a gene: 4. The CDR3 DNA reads TGTGCCTGGGGGACAGGGGGCGATACACCCCTCCACTTT. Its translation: CAWGTGGDTPLHF.

As DNA, the CDR3 is TGTGCCAGCAGCTTAGGGGGGACAGGGCAAAATCAGCCCCAGCATTTT. Protein sequence: CASSLGGTGQNQPQHF. The chain uses TRBV7-2 and TRBJ1-5, with 9 bases identical to TRBD1. CDR1 and CDR2 (germline): SGHTA, FQGNSA. This CDR3 is built from 16 residues. J was trimmed by 4 bases and V by 1 base; bases with no gene match: 5.

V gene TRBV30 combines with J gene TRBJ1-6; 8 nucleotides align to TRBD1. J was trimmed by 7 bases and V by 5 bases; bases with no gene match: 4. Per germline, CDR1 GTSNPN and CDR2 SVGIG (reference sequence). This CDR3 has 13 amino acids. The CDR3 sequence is CAWGTGPNSPLHF. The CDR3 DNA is TGTGCCTGGGGGACAGGACCCAATTCACCCCTCCACTTT. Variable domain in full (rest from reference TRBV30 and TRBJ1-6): SQTIHQWPATLVQPVGSPLSLECTVEGTSNPNLYWYRQAAGRGLQLLFYSVGIGQISSEVPQNLSASRPQDRQFILSSKKLLLSDSGFYLCAWGTGPNSPLHFGNGTRLTVT.

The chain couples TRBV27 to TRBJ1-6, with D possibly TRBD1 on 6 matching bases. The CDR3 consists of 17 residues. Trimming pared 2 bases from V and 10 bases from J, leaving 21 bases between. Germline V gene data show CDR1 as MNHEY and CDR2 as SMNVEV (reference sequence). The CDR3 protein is CASSLLAPDSGRSPLHF. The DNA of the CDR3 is TGTGCCAGCAGTTTACTTGCCCCGGACAGCGGTAGGTCACCCCTCCACTTT.

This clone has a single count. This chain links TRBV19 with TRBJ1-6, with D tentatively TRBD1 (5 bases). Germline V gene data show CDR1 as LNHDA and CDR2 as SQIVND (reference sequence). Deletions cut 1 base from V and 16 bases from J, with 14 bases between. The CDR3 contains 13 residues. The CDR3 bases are TGTGCCAGTAGTATAGCTCCGGACACCGGACTCCACTTT. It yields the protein CASSIAPDTGLHF.

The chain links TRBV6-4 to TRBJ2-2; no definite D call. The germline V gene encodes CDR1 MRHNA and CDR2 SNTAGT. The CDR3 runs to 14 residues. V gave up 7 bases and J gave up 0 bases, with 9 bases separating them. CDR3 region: CASKFNTNTGELFF. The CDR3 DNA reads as TGTGCCAGCAAATTTAACACGAACACCGGGGAGCTGTTTTTT.

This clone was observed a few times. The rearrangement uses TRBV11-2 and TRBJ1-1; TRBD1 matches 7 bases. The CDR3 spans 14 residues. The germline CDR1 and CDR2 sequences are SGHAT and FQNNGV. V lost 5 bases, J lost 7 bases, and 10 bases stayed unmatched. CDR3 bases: TGTGCCAGCAGCCGCTCCTTGACAGGGTTTGAAGCTTTCTTT. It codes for CASSRSLTGFEAFF. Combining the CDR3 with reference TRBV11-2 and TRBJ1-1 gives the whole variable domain EAGVAQSPRYKIIEKRQSVAFWCNPISGHATLYWYQQILGQGPKLLIQFQNNGVVDDSQLPKDRFSAERLKGVDSTLKIQPAKLEDSAVYLCASSRSLTGFEAFFGQGTRLTVV.

The CDR3 sequence is CASSYMPGDHEQYF. CDR3 nucleotides: TGTGCCAGCAGTTACATGCCGGGGGACCACGAGCAGTACTTC. The chain combines TRBV6-5 with TRBJ2-7; maybe TRBD2 (6 bases). V was trimmed by 2 bases and J by 5 bases, leaving 13 bases between them. Per germline, CDR1 MNHEY and CDR2 SVGAGI. The CDR3 has 14 amino acids.

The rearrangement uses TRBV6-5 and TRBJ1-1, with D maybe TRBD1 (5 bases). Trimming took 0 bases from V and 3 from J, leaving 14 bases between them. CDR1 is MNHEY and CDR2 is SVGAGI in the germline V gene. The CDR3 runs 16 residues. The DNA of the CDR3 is TGTGCCAGCAGTTACTCAGGGGCCAGGAGTGACACTGAAGCTTTCTTT. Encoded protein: CASSYSGARSDTEAFF.

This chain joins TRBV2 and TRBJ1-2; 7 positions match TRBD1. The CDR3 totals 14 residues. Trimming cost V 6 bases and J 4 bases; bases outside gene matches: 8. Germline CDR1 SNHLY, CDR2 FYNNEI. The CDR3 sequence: CASRQQGLGYGYTF. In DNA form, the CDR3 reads TGTGCCAGCAGACAACAGGGGCTAGGCTATGGCTACACCTTC.

CDR3 sequence (DNA): TGTGCCACCAGCAGAGGACAGGGGTCCTATGGCTACACCTTC. Protein product: CATSRGQGSYGYTF. This chain joins TRBV15 and TRBJ1-2, with TRBD1 identical over 8 bases. V was clipped by 1 base and J by 4 bases; unmatched bases: 2. Germline loops: CDR1 LNHNV, CDR2 YYDKDF (reference sequence). This CDR3 comprises 14 residues.

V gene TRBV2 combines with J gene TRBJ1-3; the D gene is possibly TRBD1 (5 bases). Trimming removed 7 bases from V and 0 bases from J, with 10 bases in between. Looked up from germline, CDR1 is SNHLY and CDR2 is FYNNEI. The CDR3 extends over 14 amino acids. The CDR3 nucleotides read TGTGCCAGCAACCGACAGCTCTCTGGAAACACCATATATTTT. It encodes CASNRQLSGNTIYF.

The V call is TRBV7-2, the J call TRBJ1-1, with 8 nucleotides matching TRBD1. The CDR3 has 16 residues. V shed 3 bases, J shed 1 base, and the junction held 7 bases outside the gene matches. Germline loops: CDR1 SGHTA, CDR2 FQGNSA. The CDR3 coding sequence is TGTGCCAGCAGCTTGGATTCGCAGGGGGCGAACACTGAAGCTTTCTTT. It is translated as CASSLDSQGANTEAFF.

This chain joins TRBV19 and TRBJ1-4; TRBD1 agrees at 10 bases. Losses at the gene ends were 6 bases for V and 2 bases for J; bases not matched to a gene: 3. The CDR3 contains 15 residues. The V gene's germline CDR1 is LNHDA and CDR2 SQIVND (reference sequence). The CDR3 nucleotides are TGTGCCAGTAGGGACAGGGGGACGACTAATGAAAAACTGTTTTTT. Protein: CASRDRGTTNEKLFF.

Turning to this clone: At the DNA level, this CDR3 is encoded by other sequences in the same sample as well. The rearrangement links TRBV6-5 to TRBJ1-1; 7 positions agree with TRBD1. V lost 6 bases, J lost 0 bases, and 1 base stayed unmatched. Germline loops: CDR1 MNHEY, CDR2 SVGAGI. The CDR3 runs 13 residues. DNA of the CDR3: TGTGCCAGCAGACAGGGGCTGAACACTGAAGCTTTCTTT. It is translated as CASRQGLNTEAFF.

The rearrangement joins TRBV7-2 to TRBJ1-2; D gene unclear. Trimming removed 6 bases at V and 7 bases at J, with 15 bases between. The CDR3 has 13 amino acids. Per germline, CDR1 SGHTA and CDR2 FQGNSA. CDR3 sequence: CASRDAGGGGYTF. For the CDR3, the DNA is TGTGCCAGCAGGGACGCGGGAGGAGGTGGCTACACCTTC.

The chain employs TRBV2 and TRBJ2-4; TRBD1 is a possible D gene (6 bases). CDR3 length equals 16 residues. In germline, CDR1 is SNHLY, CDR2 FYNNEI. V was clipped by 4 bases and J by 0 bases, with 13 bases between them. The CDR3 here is CASSVDRILAKNIQYF. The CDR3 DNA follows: TGTGCCAGCAGTGTAGACAGGATACTAGCCAAAAACATTCAGTACTTC. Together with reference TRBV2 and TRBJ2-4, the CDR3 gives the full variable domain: EPEVTQTPSHQVTQMGQEVILRCVPISNHLYFYWYRQILGQKVEFLVSFYNNEISEKSEIFDDQFSVERPDGSNFTLKIRSTKLEDSAMYFCASSVDRILAKNIQYFGAGTRLSVL.

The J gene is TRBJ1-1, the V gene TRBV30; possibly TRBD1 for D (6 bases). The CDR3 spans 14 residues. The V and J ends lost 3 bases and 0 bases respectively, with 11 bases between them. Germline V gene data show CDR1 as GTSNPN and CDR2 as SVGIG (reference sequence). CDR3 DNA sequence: TGTGCCTGGAGACGACAGGTGTTGAACACTGAAGCTTTCTTT. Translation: CAWRRQVLNTEAFF. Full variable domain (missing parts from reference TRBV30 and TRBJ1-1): SQTIHQWPATLVQPVGSPLSLECTVEGTSNPNLYWYRQAAGRGLQLLFYSVGIGQISSEVPQNLSASRPQDRQFILSSKKLLLSDSGFYLCAWRRQVLNTEAFFGQGTRLTVV.

Here the CDR3 reads CASRRGGDTEAFF. The CDR3 nucleotides are TGTGCCAGCAGACGGGGCGGGGACACTGAAGCTTTCTTT. The V call is TRBV27, the J call TRBJ1-1, with D perhaps matching TRBD1 (5 bases). This CDR3 contains 13 residues. Germline V CDR1 and CDR2: MNHEY, SMNVEV (reference sequence). V gave up 6 bases and J gave up 3 bases, with 11 bases separating them.